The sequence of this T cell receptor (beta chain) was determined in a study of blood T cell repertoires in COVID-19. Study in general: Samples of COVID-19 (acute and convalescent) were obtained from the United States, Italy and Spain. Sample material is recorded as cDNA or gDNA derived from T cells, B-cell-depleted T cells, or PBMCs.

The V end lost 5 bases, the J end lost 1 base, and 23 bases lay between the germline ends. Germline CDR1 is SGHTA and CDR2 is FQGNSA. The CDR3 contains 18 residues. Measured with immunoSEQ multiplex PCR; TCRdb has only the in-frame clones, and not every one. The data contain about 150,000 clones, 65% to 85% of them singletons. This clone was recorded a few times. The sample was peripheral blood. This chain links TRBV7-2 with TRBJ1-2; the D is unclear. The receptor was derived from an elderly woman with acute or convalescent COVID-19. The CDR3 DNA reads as TGTGCCAGCAGCCCGCGGGCCCCCTTAACTAATCTTAACTATGGCTACACCTTC. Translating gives CASSPRAPLTNLNYGYTF.